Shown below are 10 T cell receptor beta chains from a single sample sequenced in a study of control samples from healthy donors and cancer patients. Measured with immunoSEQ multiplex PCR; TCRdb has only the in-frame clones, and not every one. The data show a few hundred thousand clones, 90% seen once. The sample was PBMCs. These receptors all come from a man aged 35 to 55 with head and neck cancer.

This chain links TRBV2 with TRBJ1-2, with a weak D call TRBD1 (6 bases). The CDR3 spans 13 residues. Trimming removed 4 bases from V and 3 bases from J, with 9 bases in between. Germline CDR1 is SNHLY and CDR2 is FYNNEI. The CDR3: CASSGQADYGYTF. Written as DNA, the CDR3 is TGTGCCAGCAGTGGACAGGCCGACTATGGCTACACCTTC.

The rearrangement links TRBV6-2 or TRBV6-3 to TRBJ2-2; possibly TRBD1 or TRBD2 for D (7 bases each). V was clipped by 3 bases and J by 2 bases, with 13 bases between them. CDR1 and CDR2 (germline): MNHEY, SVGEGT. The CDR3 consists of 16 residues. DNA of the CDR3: TGTGCCAGCAGTTATTCAGGGGGGGACAACACCGGGGAGCTGTTTTTT. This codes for CASSYSGGDNTGELFF.

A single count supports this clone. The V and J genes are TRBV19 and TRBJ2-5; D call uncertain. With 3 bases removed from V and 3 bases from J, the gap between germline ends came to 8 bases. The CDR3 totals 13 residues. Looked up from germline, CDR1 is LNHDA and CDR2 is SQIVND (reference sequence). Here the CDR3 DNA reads TGTGCCAGTAGTATTGGTCAGGAAGAGACCCAGTACTTC. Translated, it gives CASSIGQEETQYF.

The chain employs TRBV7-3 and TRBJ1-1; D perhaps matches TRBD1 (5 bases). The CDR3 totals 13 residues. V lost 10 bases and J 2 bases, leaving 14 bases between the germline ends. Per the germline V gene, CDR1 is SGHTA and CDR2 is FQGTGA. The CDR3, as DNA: TGTGCCAAACCGACAGATGCAAACACTGAAGCTTTCTTT. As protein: CAKPTDANTEAFF.

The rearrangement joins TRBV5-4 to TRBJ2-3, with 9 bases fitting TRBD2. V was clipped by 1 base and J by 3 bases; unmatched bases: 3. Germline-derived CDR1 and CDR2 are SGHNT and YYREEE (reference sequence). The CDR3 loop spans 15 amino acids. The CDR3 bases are TGTGCCAGCAGCTTGTTTAGCGGGAGTACAGATACGCAGTATTTT. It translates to CASSLFSGSTDTQYF.

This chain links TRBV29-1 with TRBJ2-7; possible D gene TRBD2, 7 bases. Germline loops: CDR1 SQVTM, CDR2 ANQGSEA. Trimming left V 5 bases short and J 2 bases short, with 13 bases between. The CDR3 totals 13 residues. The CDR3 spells CSVRAGAAYEQYF. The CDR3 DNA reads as TGCAGCGTTAGGGCGGGGGCGGCCTACGAGCAGTACTTC.

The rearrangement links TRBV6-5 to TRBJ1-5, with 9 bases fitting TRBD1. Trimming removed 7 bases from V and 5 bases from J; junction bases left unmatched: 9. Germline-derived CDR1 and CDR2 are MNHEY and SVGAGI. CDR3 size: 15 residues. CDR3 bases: TGTGCCAGCATAACCGTGGGACAGGGTTATCAGCCCCAGCATTTT. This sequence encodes CASITVGQGYQPQHF.

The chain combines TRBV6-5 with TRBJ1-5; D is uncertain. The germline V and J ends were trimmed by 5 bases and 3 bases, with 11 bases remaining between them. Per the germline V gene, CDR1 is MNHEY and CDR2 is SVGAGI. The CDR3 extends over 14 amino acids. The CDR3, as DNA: TGTGCCAGCAGTACCTCGGTCTACAATCAGCCCCAGCATTTT. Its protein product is CASSTSVYNQPQHF.

The CDR3 DNA reads TGTGCCAGCAGCTTAGTCTGGGGACAGATCACAGATACGCAGTATTTT. Protein: CASSLVWGQITDTQYF. The chain joins TRBV7-2 to TRBJ2-3; the match to TRBD1 covers 7 bases. This CDR3 spans 16 amino acids. Trimming took 1 base from V and 2 from J; bases not matched to a gene: 6. Germline-derived CDR1 and CDR2 are SGHTA and FQGNSA.

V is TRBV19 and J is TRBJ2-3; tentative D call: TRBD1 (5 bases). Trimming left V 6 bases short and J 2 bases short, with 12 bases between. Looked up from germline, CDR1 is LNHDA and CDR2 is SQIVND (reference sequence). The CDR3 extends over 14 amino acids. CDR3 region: CASSTSTVTDTQYF. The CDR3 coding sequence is TGTGCCAGTAGCACGTCGACAGTCACAGATACGCAGTATTTT.